This TCR beta chain derives from a study of blood T cell repertoires in COVID-19. The CDR3 contains 14 residues. Germline CDR1 MNHEY, CDR2 SVGEGT. Unmatched junction bases numbered 7, after V lost 2 bases and J lost 7 bases. Assay used: immunoSEQ multiplex PCR; TCRdb lists only in-frame clones, some missing. The sample carries 130,000 or so clones, almost 70% recorded once. The chain uses TRBV6-2 or TRBV6-3 and TRBJ2-7; 8 nucleotides align to TRBD1. The sequencing sample was made of peripheral blood. The receptor was isolated from a woman aged 70-85 years with acute or convalescent COVID-19. The CDR3 DNA follows: TGTGCCAGCAGTTACGCAGGGGGCGGCTTGGAGCAGTACTTC. It encodes CASSYAGGGLEQYF.